This T cell receptor beta chain is from a study of vaccination and CD4 T cells after COVID-19. Turning to the study itself: Nasal swab PCR identified SARS-CoV-2 in the convalescent patients, of whom several were mild and one severe. Notes on the study in general: Counts of SARS-CoV-2-reactive clonotypes had a median that went from about 20 to 38, a nonsignificant change.

Comment on this clonotype: Antigen unknown.

V was trimmed by 0 bases and J by 5 bases, leaving 13 bases between them. The CDR3 sequence is 15 residues long. Per the germline V gene, CDR1 is MNHEY and CDR2 is SVGAGI. This sample's treatment: roughly nine-day PBMC culture with coronavirus spike peptide pools or control peptides (ViraFEST assay). First, ViraFEST expanded antigen-specific T cells with peptide pools, and next it sequenced the TCRs. The authors replaced half the medium with fresh IL-2 medium on days 3 and 7. Sequenced with the Oncomine TCR Beta short-read assay was DNA taken from cultured CD4+ T cells. A single record per CDR3 protein comes from TCRdb applying MiXCR to the PCR reads. The sample consists of about 14,000 distinct CDR3 sequences, 55% to 70% of them appearing once.

The V and J genes are TRBV6-5 and TRBJ2-5; D not certain. The source material was CD4+ T cells from blood, cultured in vitro. The receptor comes from a human donor who had recovered from COVID-19. The CDR3 sequence: CASSYSRSFGETQYF. The DNA for the CDR3 is TGTGCCAGCAGTTACTCCCGATCATTTGGGGAGACCCAGTACTTC.